This TCR beta chain was recovered during a study of blood T cell repertoires in COVID-19 (dated by TCRdb to 2018 to 2020). About the investigation overall: The collaborator samples originated in the United States, Italy and Spain and spanned the acute and convalescent phases of COVID-19. Samples came from the ongoing ImmuneRACE study (first 160 participants) plus 1,254 subjects from 6 global collaborators. The repertoires were made available in a free public database intended to serve as a resource for research on the immune response to SARS-CoV-2. The material from the prospective study consisted of cDNA or gDNA derived from T cells, B-cell-depleted T cells, or PBMCs. A de-identified subject ID, COVID-19 status, age in years and sex were almost always included in the sample metadata. Deeply sampled blood TCRbeta repertoires from subjects exposed to, actively infected with, or recovered from COVID-19 were included in the dataset. Where available, HLA class I and class II types were obtained from metadata supplied by the sample provider rather than from assay-based typing. Broad study findings and their caveats: How much clinical and demographic metadata was included differed by source and by participant, and the metadata was provided uncurated.

TCRbeta CDR3 regions were amplified from genomic DNA using the immunoSEQ Assay, a bias-controlled multiplex PCR. In the source study's methods: Within the assay, amplification of reference gene primers was used to estimate how many nucleated cells each sample contained. To quantify the absolute abundance of each unique TCRbeta CDR3 rearrangement, sequence reads were collapsed and filtered. For each sample, productive Simpson clonality was calculated as the square root of Simpson's diversity index over productive rearrangements. In its TCRdb copy, this immuneACCESS table keeps in-frame sequences only and misses some clones. Where compared with another copy, unresolved V genes explain less than half of these, and the others have no known cause. V, J and clone size were drawn from that table, and D and trimming were deduced from the DNA. The sample includes roughly 170,000 clones, with 70% to 90% observed a single time. About a fifth of the sample belongs to the ten largest clones.

Each collaborating institution followed its own protocols to collect whole blood in K2EDTA tubes. For TCRbeta analysis, collaborator samples were shipped as frozen whole blood, as isolated PBMCs, or as DNA extracted from either sample type. About this clone: Its antigen remains undetermined. There are no base qualities to consult, and no much larger clone falls within one base.

The CDR3, from cysteine to phenylalanine, totals 14 residues. The kept DNA is CDR3 alone, 42 bases in frame from the first base. Trimming takes 3 bases from V and 5 bases from J, and the germline ends sit 13 bases apart. As encoded in the germline V gene, CDR1 is MNHEY while CDR2 is SVGEGT. This clonotype was sampled from a man between 65 and 80 years old with active or convalescent COVID-19. The V and J segments used are TRBV6-2 or TRBV6-3 and TRBJ1-1, with TRBD1 tentatively as D gene (5 bases match). Source material: peripheral blood. CDR3 sequence: CASSYRGDRTEAFF. The bases are TGTGCCAGCAGTTATCGGGGGGATCGGACTGAAGCTTTCTTT.